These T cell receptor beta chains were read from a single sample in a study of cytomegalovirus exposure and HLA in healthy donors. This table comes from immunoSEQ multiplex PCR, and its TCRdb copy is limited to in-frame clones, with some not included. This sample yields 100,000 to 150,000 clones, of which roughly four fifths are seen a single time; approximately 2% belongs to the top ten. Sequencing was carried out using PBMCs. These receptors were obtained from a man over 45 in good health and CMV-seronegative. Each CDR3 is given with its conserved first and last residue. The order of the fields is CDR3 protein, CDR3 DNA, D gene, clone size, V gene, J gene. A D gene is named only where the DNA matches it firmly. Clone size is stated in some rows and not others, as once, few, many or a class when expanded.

CDR3aa: CASSLPDQETQYF; CDR3nt: TGCGCCAGCAGCTTGCCGGACCAAGAGACCCAGTACTTC; d_gene: .; abundance: .; v_gene: TRBV5-1; j_gene: TRBJ2-5
CDR3aa: CASSHPVNTEAFF; CDR3nt: TGTGCCAGCAGCCATCCCGTGAACACTGAAGCTTTCTTT; d_gene: .; abundance: .; v_gene: TRBV4-2; j_gene: TRBJ1-1
CDR3aa: CASSPERGADTGELFF; CDR3nt: TGTGCCAGCAGCCCCGAGCGGGGGGCGGACACCGGGGAGCTGTTTTTT; d_gene: TRBD2; abundance: .; v_gene: TRBV7-8; j_gene: TRBJ2-2
CDR3aa: CASSKGQRAEQYF; CDR3nt: TGCGCCAGCAGCAAGGGACAGCGGGCCGAGCAGTACTTC; d_gene: .; abundance: .; v_gene: TRBV5-1; j_gene: TRBJ2-7
CDR3aa: CASSHSPGQGGAQYF; CDR3nt: TGTGCCAGCAGCCACTCCCCGGGACAGGGGGGTGCGCAGTATTTT; d_gene: TRBD1; abundance: .; v_gene: TRBV6-1; j_gene: TRBJ2-3
CDR3aa: CASSYQGVRSPLHF; CDR3nt: TGTGCCAGCAGTTACCAGGGGGTACGTTCACCCCTCCACTTT; d_gene: TRBD1; abundance: once; v_gene: TRBV6-6; j_gene: TRBJ1-6
CDR3aa: CASSELADRATEAFF; CDR3nt: TGTGCCAGCAGTGAACTCGCGGACAGGGCCACTGAAGCTTTCTTT; d_gene: TRBD1; abundance: .; v_gene: TRBV28; j_gene: TRBJ1-1
CDR3aa: CASSLASRSNQPQHF; CDR3nt: TGTGCCAGCAGCTTAGCGTCCAGAAGCAATCAGCCCCAGCATTTT; d_gene: .; abundance: .; v_gene: TRBV7-9; j_gene: TRBJ1-5
CDR3aa: CAISESQGAGGEKLFF; CDR3nt: TGTGCCATCAGTGAATCGCAGGGGGCTGGAGGTGAAAAACTGTTTTTT; d_gene: TRBD1; abundance: .; v_gene: TRBV10-3; j_gene: TRBJ1-4
CDR3aa: CASSLVQGAISGNTIYF; CDR3nt: TGCGCCAGCAGCTTGGTTCAGGGGGCGATCTCTGGAAACACCATATATTTT; d_gene: TRBD1; abundance: .; v_gene: TRBV5-1; j_gene: TRBJ1-3
CDR3aa: CASSQDPRDRGSINYGYTF; CDR3nt: TGCGCCAGCAGCCAAGATCCCCGGGACAGGGGGTCCATTAACTATGGCTACACCTTC; d_gene: TRBD1; abundance: once; v_gene: TRBV4-1; j_gene: TRBJ1-2
CDR3aa: CASSLGDRAGGETQYF; CDR3nt: TGTGCCAGCAGCTTAGGGGACAGGGCAGGAGGAGAGACCCAGTACTTC; d_gene: TRBD1; abundance: .; v_gene: TRBV7-9; j_gene: TRBJ2-5
CDR3aa: CASRYGTEETQYF; CDR3nt: TGCGCCAGCAGGTACGGGACAGAAGAGACCCAGTACTTC; d_gene: TRBD1; abundance: .; v_gene: TRBV5-1; j_gene: TRBJ2-5